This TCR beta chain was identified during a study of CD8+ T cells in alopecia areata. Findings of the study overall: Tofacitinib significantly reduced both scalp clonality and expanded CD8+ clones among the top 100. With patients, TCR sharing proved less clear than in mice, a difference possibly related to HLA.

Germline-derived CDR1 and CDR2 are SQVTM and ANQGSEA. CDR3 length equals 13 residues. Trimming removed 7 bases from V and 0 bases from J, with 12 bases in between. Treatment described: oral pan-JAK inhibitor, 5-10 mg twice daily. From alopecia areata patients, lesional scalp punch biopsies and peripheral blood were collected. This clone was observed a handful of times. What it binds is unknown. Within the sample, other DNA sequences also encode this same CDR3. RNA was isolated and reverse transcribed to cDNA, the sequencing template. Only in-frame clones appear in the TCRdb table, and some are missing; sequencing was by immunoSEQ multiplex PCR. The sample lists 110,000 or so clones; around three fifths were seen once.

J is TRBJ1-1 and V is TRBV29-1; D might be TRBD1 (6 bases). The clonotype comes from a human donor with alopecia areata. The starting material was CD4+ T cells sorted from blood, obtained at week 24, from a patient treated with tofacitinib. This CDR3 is CSARDTLNTEAFF. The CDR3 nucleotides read TGCAGCGCTAGGGACACTTTGAACACTGAAGCTTTCTTT. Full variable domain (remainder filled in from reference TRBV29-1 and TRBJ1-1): SAVISQKPSRDICQRGTSLTIQCQVDSQVTMMFWYRQQPGQSLTLIATANQGSEATYESGFVIDKFPISRPNLTFSTLTVSNMSPEDSSIYLCSARDTLNTEAFFGQGTRLTVV.